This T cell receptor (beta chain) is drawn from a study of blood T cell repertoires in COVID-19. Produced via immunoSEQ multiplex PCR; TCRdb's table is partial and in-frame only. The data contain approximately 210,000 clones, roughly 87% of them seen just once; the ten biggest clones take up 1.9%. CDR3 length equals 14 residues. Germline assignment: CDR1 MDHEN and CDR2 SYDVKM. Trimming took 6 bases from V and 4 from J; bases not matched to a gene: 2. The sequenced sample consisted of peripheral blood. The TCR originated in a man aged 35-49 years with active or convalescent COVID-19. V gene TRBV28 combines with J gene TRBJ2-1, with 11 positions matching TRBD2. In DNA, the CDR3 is TGTGCCAGCAGCCGACTAGCGGGGTACAATGAGCAGTTCTTC. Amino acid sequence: CASSRLAGYNEQFF.